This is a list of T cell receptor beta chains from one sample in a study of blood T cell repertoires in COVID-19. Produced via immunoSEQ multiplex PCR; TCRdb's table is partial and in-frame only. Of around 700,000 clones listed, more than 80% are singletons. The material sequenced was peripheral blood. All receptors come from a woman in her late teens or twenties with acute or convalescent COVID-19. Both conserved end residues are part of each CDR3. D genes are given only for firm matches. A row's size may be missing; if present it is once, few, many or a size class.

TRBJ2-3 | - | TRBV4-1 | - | CASSQVAASTDTQYF | TGCGCCAGCAGCCAAGTGGCGGCTAGCACAGATACGCAGTATTTT
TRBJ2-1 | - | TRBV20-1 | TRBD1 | CSASDRGIYNEQFF | TGCAGTGCCAGTGACAGGGGGATTTACAATGAGCAGTTCTTC
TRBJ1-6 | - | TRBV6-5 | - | CASSPDPGSDSPLHF | TGTGCCAGCAGCCCCGACCCAGGTTCGGATTCACCCCTCCACTTT
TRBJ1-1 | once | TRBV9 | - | CASSQPGSGTEAFF | TGTGCCAGCAGCCAACCCGGATCGGGGACTGAAGCTTTCTTT
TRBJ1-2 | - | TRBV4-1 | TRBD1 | CASSQVLGGQGEGYGYTF | TGCGCCAGCAGCCAAGTTCTGGGAGGACAGGGCGAGGGCTATGGCTACACCTTC
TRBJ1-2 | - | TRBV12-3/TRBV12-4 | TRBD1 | CASSGQGADGYTF | TGTGCCAGCAGCGGACAGGGGGCTGATGGCTACACCTTC
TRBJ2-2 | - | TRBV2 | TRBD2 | CASTQRGGLTNTGELFF | TGTGCCAGCACCCAGCGGGGGGGACTAACGAACACCGGGGAGCTGTTTTTT
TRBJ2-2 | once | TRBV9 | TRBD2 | CASSPPGLAGITGELFF | TGTGCCAGCAGTCCCCCTGGACTAGCGGGGATCACCGGGGAGCTGTTTTTT
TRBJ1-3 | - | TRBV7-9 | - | CASSPSERNTIYF | TGTGCCAGCAGCCCCTCCGAGAGAAACACCATATATTTT
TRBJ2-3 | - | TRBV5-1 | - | CASRPGGTDTQYF | TGCGCAAGCCGACCCGGGGGAACAGATACGCAGTATTTT
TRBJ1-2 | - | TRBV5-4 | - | CASSLDPSYGYTF | TGTGCCAGCAGCTTGGATCCGAGCTATGGCTACACCTTC
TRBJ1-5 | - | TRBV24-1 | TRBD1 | CATSGTGVRNQPQHF | TGTGCCACCAGTGGGACAGGGGTCAGAAATCAGCCCCAGCATTTT
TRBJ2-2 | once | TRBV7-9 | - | CASSLGSGELFF | TGTGCCAGCAGCTTGGGCAGCGGGGAGCTGTTTTTT
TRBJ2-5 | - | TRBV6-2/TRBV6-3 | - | CASSPRQYQETQYF | TGTGCCAGCAGTCCCCGACAGTACCAAGAGACCCAGTACTTC
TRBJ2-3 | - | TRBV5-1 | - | CASSLARGGPDTQYF | TGCGCCAGCAGCTTGGCGCGGGGAGGACCAGATACGCAGTATTTT
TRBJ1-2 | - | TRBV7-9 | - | CASSFQGYGYTF | TGTGCCAGCAGCTTCCAGGGTTATGGCTACACCTTC
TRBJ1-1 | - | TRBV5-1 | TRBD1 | CASSAFLRGRSMNTEAFF | TGCGCCAGCAGCGCTTTCCTCAGGGGGCGAAGCATGAACACTGAAGCTTTCTTT
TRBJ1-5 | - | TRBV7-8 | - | CASSLRDLGNQPQHF | TGTGCCAGCAGCTTGAGGGATTTGGGCAATCAGCCCCAGCATTTT
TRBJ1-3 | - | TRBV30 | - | CAFFEVLGNTIYF | TGTGCCTTCTTTGAGGTTCTGGGAAACACCATATATTTT
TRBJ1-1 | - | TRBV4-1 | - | CASSPTRVGTEAFF | TGCGCCAGCAGCCCTACACGGGTCGGAACTGAAGCTTTCTTT
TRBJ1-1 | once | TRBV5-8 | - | CASNRHRPNTEAFF | TGTGCCAGCAACCGACACCGGCCGAACACTGAAGCTTTCTTT
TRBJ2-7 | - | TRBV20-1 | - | CSLGSSYEQYF | TGCAGTCTTGGGAGCTCCTACGAGCAGTACTTC
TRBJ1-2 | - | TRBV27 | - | CASSLSGGGHYGYTF | TGTGCCAGCAGTTTATCGGGGGGAGGGCACTATGGCTACACCTTC
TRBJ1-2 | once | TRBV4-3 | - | CASSQEYREPYGYTF | TGCGCCAGCAGCCAAGAGTACAGGGAACCCTATGGCTACACCTTC
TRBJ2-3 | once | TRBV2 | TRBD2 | CASSGYLAGDTQYF | TGTGCCAGCAGTGGGTACCTAGCGGGAGATACGCAGTATTTT
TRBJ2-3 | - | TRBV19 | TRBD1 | CASSTRTGSTDTQYF | TGTGCCAGTAGTACCCGGACAGGGAGCACAGATACGCAGTATTTT
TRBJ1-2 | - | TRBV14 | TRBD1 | CASSQGLTGDGYTF | TGTGCCAGCAGCCAAGGGTTGACAGGGGATGGCTACACCTTC
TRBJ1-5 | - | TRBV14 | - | CASSQGEGGNQPQHF | TGTGCCAGCAGCCAAGGGGAAGGGGGCAATCAGCCCCAGCATTTT
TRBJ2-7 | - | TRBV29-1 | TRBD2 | CSVDGLATSYEQYF | TGCAGCGTTGACGGACTAGCCACCTCCTACGAGCAGTACTTC
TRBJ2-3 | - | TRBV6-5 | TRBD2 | CASSFGGGSGADTQYF | TGTGCCAGCAGTTTCGGGGGTGGTAGCGGGGCAGATACGCAGTATTTT
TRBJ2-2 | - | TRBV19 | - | CASSIWQGVTGELFF | TGTGCCAGTAGTATATGGCAGGGCGTCACCGGGGAGCTGTTTTTT
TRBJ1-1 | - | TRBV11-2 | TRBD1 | CASRSPGGKGGNTEAFF | TGTGCCAGCAGGTCGCCAGGGGGCAAAGGGGGGAACACTGAAGCTTTCTTT
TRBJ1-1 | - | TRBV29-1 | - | CSVVKGVWTEAFF | TGCAGCGTTGTTAAAGGGGTTTGGACTGAAGCTTTCTTT
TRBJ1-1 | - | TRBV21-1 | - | CASSKRDRGRTEAFF | TGTGCCAGCAGCAAACGGGACAGGGGGAGGACTGAAGCTTTCTTT
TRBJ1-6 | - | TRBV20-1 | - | CSASLDQANSPLHF | TGCAGTGCTAGTTTGGATCAGGCAAATTCACCCCTCCACTTT
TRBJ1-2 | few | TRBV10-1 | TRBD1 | CASSPLGQTYGYTF | TGCGCCAGCAGTCCGCTGGGACAGACCTATGGCTACACCTTC
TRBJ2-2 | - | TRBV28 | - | CASSFLPQGGTGELFF | TGTGCCAGCAGTTTTCTACCCCAGGGAGGAACCGGGGAGCTGTTTTTT
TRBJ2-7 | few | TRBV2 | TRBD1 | CASTEGPGTGSYEQYF | TGTGCCAGCACTGAAGGACCAGGGACAGGCTCCTACGAGCAGTACTTC
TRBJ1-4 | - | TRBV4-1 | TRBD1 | CASSQDPRGGREKLFF | TGCGCCAGCAGCCAAGATCCTCGAGGGGGCCGTGAAAAACTGTTTTTT
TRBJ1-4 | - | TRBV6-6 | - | CASSYDAVATNEKLFF | TGTGCCAGCAGTTACGATGCGGTTGCAACTAATGAAAAACTGTTTTTT
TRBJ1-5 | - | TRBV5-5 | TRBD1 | CASSPQGAGSNQPQHF | TGTGCCAGCAGCCCTCAGGGGGCCGGTAGCAATCAGCCCCAGCATTTT
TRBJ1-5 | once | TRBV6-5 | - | CASDLRGASEPQHF | TGTGCCAGCGACCTCCGGGGGGCCAGCGAGCCCCAGCATTTT
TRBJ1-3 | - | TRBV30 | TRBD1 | CAWSVGGQGLNTIYF | TGTGCCTGGAGTGTAGGGGGACAGGGATTAAACACCATATATTTT
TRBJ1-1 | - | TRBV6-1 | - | CASSEVPGVEAFF | TGTGCCAGCAGTGAAGTCCCGGGGGTGGAAGCTTTCTTT
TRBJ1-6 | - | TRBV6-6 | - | CASSYSPQGYNSPLHF | TGTGCCAGCAGTTACTCGCCCCAGGGCTATAATTCACCCCTCCACTTT
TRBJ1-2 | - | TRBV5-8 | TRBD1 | CASSSEDRGYSSGYTF | TGTGCCAGCAGCTCCGAGGACAGGGGGTATTCGTCTGGCTACACCTTC
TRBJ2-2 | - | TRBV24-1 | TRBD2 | CATSDPVAGGTGELFF | TGTGCCACCAGTGACCCTGTAGCGGGGGGGACCGGGGAGCTGTTTTTT
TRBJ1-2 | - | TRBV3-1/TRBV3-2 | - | CASSQLTGTSVGAYTF | TGTGCCAGCAGCCAACTCACCGGGACCTCGGTGGGGGCCTACACCTTC
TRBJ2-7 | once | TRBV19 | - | CASSKGGDEQYF | TGTGCCAGTAGTAAGGGGGGGGACGAGCAGTACTTC
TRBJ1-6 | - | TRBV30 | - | CAWRGGKSPYNSPLHF | TGTGCCTGGAGGGGGGGAAAGAGCCCCTATAATTCACCCCTCCACTTT
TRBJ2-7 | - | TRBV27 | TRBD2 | CASSLGGRRNEQYF | TGTGCCAGCAGTTTGGGGGGGAGGAGGAACGAGCAGTACTTC